This T cell receptor beta chain was recovered during a study of preoperative IRX-2 immunotherapy in early breast cancer. Indicated treatment: preoperative locoregional IRX-2 cytokine immunotherapy. TCRdb's copy holds only in-frame clones and misses some; the assay was immunoSEQ multiplex PCR. The profile shows approximately 15,000 clones, approximately 91% of them singletons. Germline loops: CDR1 MNHEY, CDR2 SVGAGI. V dropped 0 bases and J dropped 6 bases, with 14 bases sitting between them. The CDR3 consists of 15 residues. This chain uses TRBV6-5 with TRBJ1-2, with TRBD1 as a possible D gene (5 bases). This specimen was acquired from a patient treated with IRX-2 immunotherapy. This TCR derives from a human donor with breast cancer. The CDR3 here is CASSYSEGYRDGYTF. CDR3 bases: TGTGCCAGCAGTTACTCGGAGGGGTATAGGGATGGCTACACCTTC.